What follows are 22 T cell receptor beta chains derived from one specimen sequenced in a study of OX40 agonist ivuxolimab in advanced cancers. Measured with immunoSEQ multiplex PCR; TCRdb has only the in-frame clones, and not every one. The profile shows about 85,000 clones, approximately 83% of them singletons. Sequencing was performed on CD4+ or CD8+ T cells sorted from blood, taken in a trial of the OX40 agonist ivuxolimab. The receptors stem from an adult with an advanced solid tumor such as melanoma, head and neck, liver or kidney cancer.

The chain couples TRBV2 to TRBJ2-1; D might be TRBD1 (5 bases). The V gene's germline CDR1 is SNHLY and CDR2 FYNNEI. The CDR3 extends over 14 amino acids. Deletions cut 5 bases from V and 6 bases from J, with 14 bases between. The CDR3 here is CASSLFSRVNEQFF. The CDR3 DNA sequence: TGTGCCAGCAGTCTATTTTCCAGGGTCAATGAGCAGTTCTTC.

The chain couples TRBV29-1 to TRBJ1-2; TRBD1 is a possible D gene (5 bases). The V gene's germline CDR1 is SQVTM and CDR2 ANQGSEA. The CDR3 extends over 13 amino acids. Trimming took off 0 bases at V and 9 bases at J, with 14 bases between the two ends. CDR3 sequence reads: CSVEEGDGASYTF. The CDR3 DNA sequence: TGCAGCGTTGAAGAGGGAGACGGGGCGAGCTACACCTTC.

This clone was seen a single time. V is TRBV23-1 and J is TRBJ2-7; D may be TRBD1 (6 bases). TRBV23-1 is an ORF for which the function is uncertain. Trimming removed 2 bases from V and 0 bases from J, with 20 bases in between. This CDR3 has 18 residues. This CDR3 reads CASSQSPSGQSSSYEQYF. The DNA for the CDR3 is TGCGCCAGCAGTCAAAGCCCCTCCGGACAGTCGAGCTCCTACGAGCAGTACTTC.

A single count supports this clone. V usage is TRBV5-6 and J usage is TRBJ2-1; D is tentatively TRBD1 or TRBD2 (6 bases each). CDR3 length equals 15 residues. Germline-derived CDR1 and CDR2 are SGHDT and YYEEEE. Trimming left V 6 bases short and J 0 bases short, with 13 bases between. The CDR3 region is CASTFGGLSYNEQFF. The CDR3 region has the DNA TGTGCCAGCACTTTTGGGGGGCTCTCCTACAATGAGCAGTTCTTC. Looking up the rest from reference TRBV5-6 and TRBJ2-1 gives the full variable domain: DAGVTQSPTHLIKTRGQQVTLRCSPKSGHDTVSWYQQALGQGPQFIFQYYEEEERQRGNFPDRFSGHQFPNYSSELNVNALLLGDSALYLCASTFGGLSYNEQFFGPGTRLTVL.

The rearrangement uses TRBV16 and TRBJ1-1; D uncertain. Per the germline V gene, CDR1 is KGHSY and CDR2 is FQNENV. The CDR3 runs 14 residues. The V gene lost 5 bases and the J gene lost 0 bases, with 10 bases spanning the gap. The CDR3 reads CASSSQGMNTEAFF. CDR3 coding DNA: TGTGCCAGCAGCTCCCAAGGAATGAACACTGAAGCTTTCTTT. The whole variable domain, remainder taken from reference TRBV16 and TRBJ1-1, is GEEVAQTPKHLVRGEGQKAKLYCAPIKGHSYVFWYQQVLKNEFKFLISFQNENVFDETGMPKERFSAKCLPNSPCSLEIQATKLEDSAVYFCASSSQGMNTEAFFGQGTRLTVV.

This rearrangement joins TRBV4-3 to TRBJ1-2; D gene uncertain. V shed 1 base and J shed 2 bases, with 8 bases lying between them. The germline V gene has CDR1 LGHNA and CDR2 YSLEER. This CDR3 is 14 amino acids long. In DNA form, the CDR3 reads TGCGCCAGCAGCCAAGGTCCAATGAACTATGGCTACACCTTC. Protein: CASSQGPMNYGYTF.

The gene calls are TRBV4-1 and TRBJ2-3; D uncertain. The germline CDR1 and CDR2 sequences are MGHRA and YSYEKL. The CDR3 consists of 15 residues. The germline V and J ends were trimmed by 1 base and 6 bases, with 14 bases remaining between them. CDR3 nucleotide sequence: TGCGCCAGCAGCCAAGTCGGCCCCCTGACGGATACGCAGTATTTT. Amino acids: CASSQVGPLTDTQYF.

There are a few counts of this clone. The chain carries TRBV29-1 and TRBJ1-2; 8 bases are a match to TRBD1. Germline V gene sequence: CDR1 SQVTM, CDR2 ANQGSEA. The CDR3 is 13 amino acids. With V trimmed by 5 bases and J by 1 base, 3 bases remained unmatched. The CDR3 here is CSVLTGVNYGYTF. CDR3 bases: TGCAGCGTTTTGACAGGGGTTAACTATGGCTACACCTTC.

This sequence joins TRBV11-2 and TRBJ2-3; 13 nucleotides align to TRBD2. The trim removed 4 bases at V and 5 bases at J, leaving 9 bases unmatched. Germline CDR1 SGHAT, CDR2 FQNNGV. The CDR3 has 17 amino acids. The CDR3 is CASSSWTSGGALDTQYF. CDR3 in DNA: TGTGCCAGCAGCTCATGGACTAGCGGGGGAGCGTTAGATACGCAGTATTTT.

The chain employs TRBV4-3 and TRBJ2-5; the D gene could be TRBD1 or TRBD2 (5 bases each). The CDR3 runs 16 residues. V lost 4 bases and J 4 bases, leaving 19 bases between the germline ends. Germline loops: CDR1 LGHNA, CDR2 YSLEER. The CDR3 loop is CASSPSSGTLGETQYF. As DNA, the CDR3 is TGCGCCAGCAGCCCTTCGTCCGGGACCCTCGGAGAGACCCAGTACTTC.

This chain connects TRBV2 to TRBJ2-2; D is undetermined. Looked up from germline, CDR1 is SNHLY and CDR2 is FYNNEI. The CDR3 spans 11 residues. V was clipped by 7 bases and J by 5 bases, with 5 bases between them. CDR3 DNA: TGTGCCAGCACAGTTACCGGGGAGCTGTTTTTT. Translation: CASTVTGELFF.

The sample holds one count of this clone. The chain has TRBV6-1 and TRBJ2-4, with D unclear. V lost 7 bases to trimming and J lost 0 bases, with 10 bases between them. The CDR3 consists of 14 residues. Germline V lookup: CDR1 MNHNS, CDR2 SASEGT. In DNA form, the CDR3 reads TGTGCCAGCAAGCCGACACTAGCCAAAAACATTCAGTACTTC. The encoded protein is CASKPTLAKNIQYF.

The chain recombines TRBV7-2 with TRBJ1-4; D unresolved. Germline V gene sequence: CDR1 SGHTA, CDR2 FQGNSA. V was pared by 2 bases and J by 1 base, with 5 bases between. This CDR3 region has 14 residues. The CDR3: CASSLRGTNEKLFF. As DNA, the CDR3 is TGTGCCAGCAGCTTACGGGGAACTAATGAAAAACTGTTTTTT.

J is TRBJ1-2 and V is TRBV9; D is undetermined. Germline V gives CDR1 SGDLS, CDR2 YYNGEE. CDR3 length: 15 amino acids. V was clipped by 0 bases and J by 1 base, with 10 bases between them. CDR3 DNA sequence: TGTGCCAGCAGCGTAGCGCCCGGGAATAACTATGGCTACACCTTC. Its protein product is CASSVAPGNNYGYTF.

This chain uses TRBV5-1 with TRBJ2-2, with D perhaps TRBD2 (5 bases). V lost 4 bases to trimming and J lost 5 bases, with 21 bases between them. Germline-derived CDR1 and CDR2 are SGHRS and YFSETQ. The length of the CDR3 is 17 residues. The CDR3 is CASSLLTAPTGTGELFF. The CDR3 nucleotides read TGCGCCAGCAGCCTCCTCACCGCCCCTACGGGGACCGGGGAGCTGTTTTTT.

In its sample, this clone was seen a few times. The gene calls are TRBV5-6 and TRBJ2-2; D not certain. This CDR3 has 14 amino acids. Germline CDR1 reads SGHDT; CDR2 reads YYEEEE. V was clipped by 0 bases and J by 6 bases, with 9 bases between them. The CDR3 loop is CASSLGSEAGELFF. CDR3 nucleotide sequence: TGTGCCAGCAGCTTGGGGTCCGAGGCCGGGGAGCTGTTTTTT. Complete variable domain (other parts from reference TRBV5-6 and TRBJ2-2): DAGVTQSPTHLIKTRGQQVTLRCSPKSGHDTVSWYQQALGQGPQFIFQYYEEEERQRGNFPDRFSGHQFPNYSSELNVNALLLGDSALYLCASSLGSEAGELFFGEGSRLTVL.

The chain couples TRBV14 to TRBJ1-6; D unresolved. Germline CDR1 and CDR2: SGHDN and FVKESK. The CDR3 has 15 amino acids. V was cut by 4 bases and J by 5 bases, with 12 bases left in between. CDR3 loop: CASSLAWVDNSPLHF. The CDR3, as DNA: TGTGCCAGCAGCCTGGCGTGGGTAGATAATTCACCCCTCCACTTT. The complete variable domain, with remaining parts taken from reference TRBV14 and TRBJ1-6, reads EAGVTQFPSHSVIEKGQTVTLRCDPISGHDNLYWYRRVMGKEIKFLLHFVKESKQDESGMPNNRFLAERTGGTYSTLKVQPAELEDSGVYFCASSLAWVDNSPLHFGNGTRLTVT.

The CDR3 loop is CASSFAQLSTEAFF. In nucleotides, the CDR3 is TGTGCCAGCAGCTTCGCACAGCTATCCACTGAAGCTTTCTTT. The chain is built from TRBV11-2 and TRBJ1-1, with D uncertain. V was clipped by 3 bases and J by 4 bases, with 12 bases between them. CDR1 and CDR2 (germline): SGHAT, FQNNGV. There are 14 residues in the CDR3.

CDR3 sequence: CASSLPPGLAGEYEQYF. DNA of the CDR3: TGTGCCAGCAGTTTACCACCGGGACTAGCGGGAGAATACGAGCAGTACTTC. J is TRBJ2-7 and V is TRBV27; 14 nucleotides align to TRBD2. This CDR3 comprises 17 residues. V trimming: 2 bases; J trimming: 4 bases; junction bases outside the gene matches: 7. CDR1 MNHEY and CDR2 SMNVEV come from the germline V gene (reference sequence).

The chain combines TRBV19 with TRBJ2-5, with 8 bases identical to TRBD2. This CDR3 comprises 13 residues. The germline V gene has CDR1 LNHDA and CDR2 SQIVND (reference sequence). With V trimmed by 6 bases and J by 6 bases, 6 bases remained unmatched. The CDR3 coding sequence is TGTGCCAGTAGCCGTATAGCGGGGCAGACCCAGTACTTC. It specifies CASSRIAGQTQYF.

The sample holds a few counts of this clone. The chain recombines TRBV28 with TRBJ2-2; perhaps D is TRBD1 or TRBD2 (5 bases each). There are 16 residues in the CDR3. Germline-derived CDR1 and CDR2 are MDHEN and SYDVKM. Trimming removed 1 base at V and 0 bases at J, with 9 bases between. The DNA of the CDR3 is TGTGCCAGCAGTTTATATCGGGGACCGAACACCGGGGAGCTGTTTTTT. Translating gives CASSLYRGPNTGELFF.

In this sample, this clone turned up once. J is TRBJ2-7 and V is TRBV6-5; TRBD2 agrees at 12 bases. J lost 2 bases, V lost 9 bases, and 2 bases had no gene match. This CDR3 has 13 residues. Germline loops: CDR1 MNHEY, CDR2 SVGAGI. CDR3 nucleotides: TGTGCCAGGCTAGCGGGGGGGCCCTACGAGCAGTACTTC. Amino acids: CARLAGGPYEQYF.